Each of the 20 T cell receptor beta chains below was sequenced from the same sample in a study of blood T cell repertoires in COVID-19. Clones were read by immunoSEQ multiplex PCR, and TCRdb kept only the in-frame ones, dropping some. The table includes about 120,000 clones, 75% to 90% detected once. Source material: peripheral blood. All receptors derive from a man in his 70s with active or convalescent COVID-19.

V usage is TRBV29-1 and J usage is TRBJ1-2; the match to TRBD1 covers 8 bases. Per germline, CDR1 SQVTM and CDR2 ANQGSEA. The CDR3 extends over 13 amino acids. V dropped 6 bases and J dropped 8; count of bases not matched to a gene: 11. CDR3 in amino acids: CSVRDRSLLGYTF. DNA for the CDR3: TGCAGCGTCCGGGACAGGTCACTGTTAGGCTACACCTTC.

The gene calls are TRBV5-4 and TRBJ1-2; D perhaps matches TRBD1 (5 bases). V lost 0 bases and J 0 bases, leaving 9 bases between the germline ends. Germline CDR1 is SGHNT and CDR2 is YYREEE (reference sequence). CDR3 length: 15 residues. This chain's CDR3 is CASSLVGGANYGYTF. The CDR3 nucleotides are TGTGCCAGCAGCTTGGTCGGGGGAGCTAACTATGGCTACACCTTC. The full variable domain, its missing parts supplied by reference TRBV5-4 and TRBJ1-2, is ETGVTQSPTHLIKTRGQQVTLRCSSQSGHNTVSWYQQALGQGPQFIFQYYREEENGRGNFPPRFSGLQFPNYSSELNVNALELDDSALYLCASSLVGGANYGYTFGSGTRLTVV.

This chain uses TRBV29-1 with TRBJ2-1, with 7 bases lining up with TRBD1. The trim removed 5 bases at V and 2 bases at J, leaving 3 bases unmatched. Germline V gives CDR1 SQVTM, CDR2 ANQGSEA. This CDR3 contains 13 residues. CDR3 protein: CSVTDRAYNEQFF. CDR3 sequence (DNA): TGCAGCGTTACCGACAGGGCCTACAATGAGCAGTTCTTC.

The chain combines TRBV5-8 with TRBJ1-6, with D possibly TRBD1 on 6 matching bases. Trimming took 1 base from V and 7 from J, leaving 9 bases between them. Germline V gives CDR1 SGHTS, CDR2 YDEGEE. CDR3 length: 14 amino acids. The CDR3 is CASSLFRGNSPLHF. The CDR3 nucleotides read TGTGCCAGCAGCTTGTTCAGGGGCAATTCACCCCTCCACTTT.

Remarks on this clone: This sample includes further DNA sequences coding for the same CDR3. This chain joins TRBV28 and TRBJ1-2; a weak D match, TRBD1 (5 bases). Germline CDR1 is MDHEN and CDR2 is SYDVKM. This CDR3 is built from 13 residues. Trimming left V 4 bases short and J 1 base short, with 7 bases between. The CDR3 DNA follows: TGTGCCAGCAGTTCCCAGGGTAACTATGGCTACACCTTC. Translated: CASSSQGNYGYTF.

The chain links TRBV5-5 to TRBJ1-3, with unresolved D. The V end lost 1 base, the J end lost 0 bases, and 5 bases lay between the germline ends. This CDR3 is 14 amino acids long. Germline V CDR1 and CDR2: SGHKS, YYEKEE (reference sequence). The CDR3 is CASSLSGSGNTIYF. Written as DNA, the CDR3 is TGTGCCAGCAGCTTGTCAGGCTCTGGAAACACCATATATTTT.

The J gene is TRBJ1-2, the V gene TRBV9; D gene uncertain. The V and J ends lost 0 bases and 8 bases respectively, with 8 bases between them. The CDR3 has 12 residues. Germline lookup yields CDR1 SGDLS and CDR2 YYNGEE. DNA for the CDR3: TGTGCCAGCAGCGTAGGTGGCGGAGGCTACACCTTC. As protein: CASSVGGGGYTF.

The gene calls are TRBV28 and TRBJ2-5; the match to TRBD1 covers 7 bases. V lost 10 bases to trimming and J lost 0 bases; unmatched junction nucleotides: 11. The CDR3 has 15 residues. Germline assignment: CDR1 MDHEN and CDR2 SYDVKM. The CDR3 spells CATDPDRHDQETQYF. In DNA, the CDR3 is TGTGCCACCGACCCGGACAGGCACGACCAAGAGACCCAGTACTTC.

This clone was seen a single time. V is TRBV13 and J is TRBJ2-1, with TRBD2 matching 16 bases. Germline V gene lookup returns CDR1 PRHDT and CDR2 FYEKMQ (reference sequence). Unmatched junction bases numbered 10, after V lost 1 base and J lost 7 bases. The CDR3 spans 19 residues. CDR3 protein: CASSLAPGLAGGPWNEQFF. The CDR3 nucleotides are TGTGCCAGCAGCTTAGCACCGGGACTAGCGGGAGGGCCGTGGAATGAGCAGTTCTTC.

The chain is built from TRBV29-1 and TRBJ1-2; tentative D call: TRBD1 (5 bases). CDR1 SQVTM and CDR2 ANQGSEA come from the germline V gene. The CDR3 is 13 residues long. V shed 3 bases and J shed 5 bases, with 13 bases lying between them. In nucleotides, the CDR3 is TGCAGCGTTGATCCGGGACTATCGTATGGCTACACCTTC. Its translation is CSVDPGLSYGYTF.

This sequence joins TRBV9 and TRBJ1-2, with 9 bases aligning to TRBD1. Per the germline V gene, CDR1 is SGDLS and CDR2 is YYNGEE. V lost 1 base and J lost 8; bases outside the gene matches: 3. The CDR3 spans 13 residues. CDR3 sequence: CASSVRTGEGYTF. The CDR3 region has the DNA TGTGCCAGCAGCGTAAGGACAGGGGAGGGCTACACCTTC.

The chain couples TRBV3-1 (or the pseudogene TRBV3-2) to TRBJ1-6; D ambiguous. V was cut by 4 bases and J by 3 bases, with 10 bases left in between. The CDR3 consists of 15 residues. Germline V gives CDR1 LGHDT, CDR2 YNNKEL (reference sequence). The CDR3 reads CASSPGPYYNSPLHF. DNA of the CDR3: TGTGCCAGCAGCCCAGGCCCGTACTATAATTCACCCCTCCACTTT.

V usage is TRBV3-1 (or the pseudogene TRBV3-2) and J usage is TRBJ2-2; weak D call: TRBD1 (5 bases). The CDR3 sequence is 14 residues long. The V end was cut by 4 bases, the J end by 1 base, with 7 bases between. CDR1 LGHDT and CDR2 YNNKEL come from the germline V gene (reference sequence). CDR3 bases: TGTGCCAGCAGCCCGACAGTGAACACCGGGGAGCTGTTTTTT. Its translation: CASSPTVNTGELFF.

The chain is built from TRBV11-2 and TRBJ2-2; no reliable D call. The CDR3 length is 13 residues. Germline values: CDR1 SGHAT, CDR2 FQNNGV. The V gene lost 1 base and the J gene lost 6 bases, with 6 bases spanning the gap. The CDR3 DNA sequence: TGTGCCAGCAGCTTAGGCACGGCCGGGGAGCTGTTTTTT. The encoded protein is CASSLGTAGELFF.

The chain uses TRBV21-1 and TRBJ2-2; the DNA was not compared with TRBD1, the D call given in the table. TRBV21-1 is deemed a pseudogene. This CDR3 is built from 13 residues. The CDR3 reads CASSTGSGGELFF. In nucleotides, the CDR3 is TGTGCCAGCAGCACAGGGTCAGGCGGGGAGCTGTTTTTT.

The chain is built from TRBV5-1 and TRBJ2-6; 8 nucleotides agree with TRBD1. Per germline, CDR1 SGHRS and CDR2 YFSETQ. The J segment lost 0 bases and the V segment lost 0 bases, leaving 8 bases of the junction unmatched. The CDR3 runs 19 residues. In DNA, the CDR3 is TGCGCCAGCAGCTTGGTAGGACAGGGATCCCTCTCTGGGGCCAACGTCCTGACTTTC. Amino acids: CASSLVGQGSLSGANVLTF.

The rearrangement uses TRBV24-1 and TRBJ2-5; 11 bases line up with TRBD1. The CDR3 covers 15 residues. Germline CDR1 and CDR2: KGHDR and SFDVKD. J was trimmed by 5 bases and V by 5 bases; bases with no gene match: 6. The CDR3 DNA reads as TGTGCCACCAGTGTCCGGACAGGGGGCGTCGAGACCCAGTACTTC. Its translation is CATSVRTGGVETQYF.

The CDR3 coding sequence is TGTGCCAGTAGGAGGGGGACCTTTACCTACAATGAGCAGTTCTTC. Translation gives CASRRGTFTYNEQFF. The chain links TRBV19 to TRBJ2-1; D is perhaps TRBD1 (6 bases). CDR1 is LNHDA and CDR2 is SQIVND in the germline V gene (reference sequence). This CDR3 has 15 residues. Trimming removed 6 bases at V and 2 bases at J, with 14 bases between.

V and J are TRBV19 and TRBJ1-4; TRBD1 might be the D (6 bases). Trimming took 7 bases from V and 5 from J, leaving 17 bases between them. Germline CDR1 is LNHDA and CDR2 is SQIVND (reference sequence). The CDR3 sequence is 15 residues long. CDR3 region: CASNPGTGRNEKLFF. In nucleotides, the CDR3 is TGTGCCAGTAATCCCGGCACAGGGCGGAATGAAAAACTGTTTTTT.

CDR3 sequence: CASSNSLANEKLFF. In DNA, the CDR3 is TGTGCCAGCAGCAACTCCCTAGCAAATGAAAAACTGTTTTTT. The rearrangement uses TRBV7-2 and TRBJ1-4; D ambiguous. Germline CDR1 and CDR2: SGHTA and FQGNSA. V was clipped by 5 bases and J by 5 bases, with 12 bases between them. The CDR3 loop spans 14 amino acids.